This T cell receptor (beta chain) derives from a study of siplizumab effects on memory and regulatory T cells. Remarks on this clone: What it binds is not known.

Germline V CDR1 and CDR2: SGHNT, YYREEE (reference sequence). V shed 1 base and J shed 7 bases, with 26 bases lying between them. This CDR3 is built from 18 residues. Data came from immunoSEQ multiplex PCR; TCRdb stores just in-frame clones and leaves some out. The table has more than 95,000 clones, approximately 93% seen once. Study outcomes and limitations: Treg-derived clones made up an average of roughly 70% of mappable alloreactive CD4+ clones with siplizumab and 26.9% in controls.

V is TRBV5-4 and J is TRBJ2-5, with D possibly being TRBD1 (6 bases). What was sequenced was Tregs sorted from blood. The receptor comes from a human donor in good health. The CDR3 is CASSLPQSGDRSLVTQYF. CDR3 DNA sequence: TGTGCCAGCAGCTTGCCCCAAAGTGGAGACAGGTCTTTGGTGACCCAGTACTTC.